This T cell receptor beta chain emerged from a study of blood T cell repertoires in COVID-19. Study-level background: Samples came from the United States, Italy and Spain, spanning acute and convalescent COVID-19. In each case, the material was cDNA or gDNA derived from T cells, B-cell-depleted T cells, or PBMCs.

With 3 bases clipped from V and 9 bases from J, the junction kept 8 bases outside the gene matches. There are 14 residues in the CDR3. The V gene's germline CDR1 is KGHSH and CDR2 LQKENI. Original processing methods: From reference gene primer amplification, estimates of nucleated cell counts were derived. Assay: immunoSEQ multiplex PCR; the TCRdb copy retains only in-frame clones and omits some. The DNA gave D and trimming, while V, J and clone size come from that table. The sample has hundreds of thousands of clones; roughly 80% are singletons. This clone was detected only a few times. Sequenced sample: PBMCs or T cells enriched from blood (not recorded which). The clonotype originates from a man aged 25 to 40 with acute COVID-19. V gene TRBV18 combines with J gene TRBJ1-5; TRBD1 aligns across 7 bases. CDR3 region: CASSPTGESPPQHF. Written as DNA, the CDR3 is TGTGCCAGCTCACCTACAGGGGAGAGTCCGCCCCAGCATTTT.